This passage covers 11 T cell receptor beta chains from one sample sequenced in a study of blood T cell repertoires in COVID-19. Assay used: immunoSEQ multiplex PCR; TCRdb lists only in-frame clones, some missing. The sample contains approximately 89,000 clones, about 85% of which appear only once. Sequencing input: peripheral blood. The source of these receptors is a woman in her 70s with active or convalescent COVID-19.

The chain joins TRBV6-6 to TRBJ1-5, with a tentative D call TRBD1 (6 bases). The CDR3 loop spans 16 amino acids. Germline loops: CDR1 MNHNY, CDR2 SVGAGI (reference sequence). Trimming left V 7 bases short and J 1 base short, with 17 bases between. The chain's CDR3 is CASTGAGAGSNQPQHF. In DNA form, the CDR3 reads TGTGCCAGCACCGGAGCGGGGGCAGGGAGCAATCAGCCCCAGCATTTT.

V and J are TRBV4-2 and TRBJ1-1; TRBD1 aligns across 11 bases. CDR1 LGHNA and CDR2 YNFKEQ come from the germline V gene. The CDR3 extends over 17 amino acids. Germline trimming cut 0 bases from V and 1 base from J; bases unmatched to any gene: 4. The CDR3: CASSQDWTGGGNTEAFF. DNA of the CDR3: TGTGCCAGCAGCCAAGATTGGACAGGGGGCGGGAACACTGAAGCTTTCTTT.

The chain uses TRBV4-1 and TRBJ2-7; no clear D gene. V shed 3 bases and J shed 2 bases, with 20 bases lying between them. The CDR3 runs 17 residues. Germline CDR1 and CDR2: MGHRA and YSYEKL. The CDR3 reads CASSHIALVNSTYEQYF. In DNA, the CDR3 is TGCGCCAGCAGCCATATTGCCTTAGTAAACTCTACCTACGAGCAGTACTTC.

With respect to this clone: The sample has other DNA sequences that encode this CDR3 too. J is TRBJ1-2 and V is TRBV11-2; TRBD1 agrees at 7 bases. CDR3 length: 13 residues. The V gene end was trimmed by 5 bases and the J gene end by 3 bases; junction bases not matched to a gene: 3. Germline loops: CDR1 SGHAT, CDR2 FQNNGV. CDR3 DNA sequence: TGTGCCAGCAGCGCCAGGGGGGACTATGGCTACACCTTC. It yields the protein CASSARGDYGYTF.

This sequence joins TRBV24-1 and TRBJ1-5; unclear D gene. The CDR3 spans 15 residues. The V and J ends lost 4 bases and 0 bases respectively, with 9 bases between them. Germline CDR1 is KGHDR and CDR2 is SFDVKD. The CDR3 sequence is CATSEGRASNQPQHF. In DNA form, the CDR3 reads TGTGCCACCAGTGAGGGGAGGGCTAGCAATCAGCCCCAGCATTTT.

This rearrangement joins TRBV6-2 or TRBV6-3 to TRBJ1-2; the D gene is possibly TRBD1 (5 bases). The V and J ends lost 2 bases and 7 bases respectively, with 20 bases between them. Germline lookup yields CDR1 MNHEY and CDR2 SVGEGT. The CDR3 has 16 residues. The CDR3 protein is CASSYMLTATLPGYTF. The CDR3 nucleotides read TGTGCCAGCAGTTACATGTTGACAGCAACCCTCCCTGGCTACACCTTC.

The chain has TRBV5-4 and TRBJ2-5; 9 bases match TRBD2. Germline V lookup: CDR1 SGHNT, CDR2 YYREEE (reference sequence). The V segment lost 0 bases and the J segment 7 bases; nucleotides outside the gene matches: 7. The CDR3 extends over 15 amino acids. The CDR3 sequence is CASSLDIAGVGTQYF. CDR3 coding DNA: TGTGCCAGCAGCTTGGATATAGCGGGGGTCGGGACCCAGTACTTC.

The rearrangement uses TRBV5-1 and TRBJ1-6, with TRBD1 identical over 7 bases. V lost 9 bases, J lost 2 bases, and 5 bases stayed unmatched. The CDR3 consists of 14 residues. Looked up from germline, CDR1 is SGHRS and CDR2 is YFSETQ. The CDR3 region is CATSQGAYNSPLHF. CDR3 nucleotide sequence: TGCGCCACCTCCCAGGGGGCCTATAATTCACCCCTCCACTTT.

The chain combines TRBV5-1 with TRBJ1-1; no definite D call. Germline V gene data show CDR1 as SGHRS and CDR2 as YFSETQ. Deletions cut 4 bases from V and 4 bases from J, with 20 bases between. The CDR3 is made up of 16 amino acids. The DNA for the CDR3 is TGCGCCAGCAGCGCGGGGAGTATCCGGTTTGGCACTGAAGCTTTCTTT. The encoded protein is CASSAGSIRFGTEAFF.

In its sample, this clone was seen a few times. J is TRBJ2-1 and V is TRBV4-1; D remains unclear. Per the germline V gene, CDR1 is MGHRA and CDR2 is YSYEKL. V was shortened by 0 bases and J by 2 bases, with 8 bases between the two germline ends. This CDR3 has 15 amino acids. CDR3 in amino acids: CASSQEELPYNEQFF. The CDR3 DNA sequence: TGCGCCAGCAGCCAAGAAGAACTACCCTACAATGAGCAGTTCTTC.

This clone has a handful of counts. The chain is built from TRBV28 and TRBJ1-5; D is perhaps TRBD1 (5 bases). The CDR3 is 12 residues long. Between the trimmed V and J ends, which lost 7 bases and 6 bases, there was a span of 10 bases. Germline CDR1 reads MDHEN; CDR2 reads SYDVKM. The CDR3: CASTHRGQPQHF. The DNA for the CDR3 is TGTGCCAGCACTCATAGGGGTCAGCCCCAGCATTTT. Full variable domain (remainder filled in from reference TRBV28 and TRBJ1-5): DVKVTQSSRYLVKRTGEKVFLECVQDMDHENMFWYRQDPGLGLRLIYFSYDVKMKEKGDIPEGYSVSREKKERFSLILESASTNQTSMYLCASTHRGQPQHFGDGTRLSIL.